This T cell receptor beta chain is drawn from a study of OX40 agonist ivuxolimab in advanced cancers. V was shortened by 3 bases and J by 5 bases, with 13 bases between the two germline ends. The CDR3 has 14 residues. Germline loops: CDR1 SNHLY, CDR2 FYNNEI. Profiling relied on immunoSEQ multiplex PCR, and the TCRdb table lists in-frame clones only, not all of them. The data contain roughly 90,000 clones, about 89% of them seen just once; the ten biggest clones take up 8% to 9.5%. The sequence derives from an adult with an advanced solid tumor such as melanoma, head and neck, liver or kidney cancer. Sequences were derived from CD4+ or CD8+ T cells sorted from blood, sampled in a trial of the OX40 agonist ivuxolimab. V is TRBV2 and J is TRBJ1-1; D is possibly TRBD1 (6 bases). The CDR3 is CASSEWQGWTEAFF. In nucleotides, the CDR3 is TGTGCCAGCAGTGAGTGGCAGGGGTGGACTGAAGCTTTCTTT.